This is a list of T cell receptor beta chains from one sample in a study of blood T cell repertoires in COVID-19. Sequenced by immunoSEQ multiplex PCR; TCRdb stores in-frame clones only, minus some. The data show about 89,000 clones, with approximately 80% seen just once and almost 50% held by the top ten. Sequences were obtained from peripheral blood. The source of these receptors is a human donor in a cohort sampled during active COVID-19. The CDR3 runs from the conserved cysteine through the conserved F or W. D genes are given only for firm matches. Size values are once, few and many counts, or a class for expanded clones, and some rows have none.

CASSAGRLAGEGEQYF TGCGCCAGCAGCGCAGGGCGACTAGCGGGAGAGGGCGAGCAGTACTTC TRBJ2-7 TRBD2 TRBV5-1 -
CASRDDQGNEQFF TGTGCCAGCAGGGACGACCAGGGCAATGAGCAGTTCTTC TRBJ2-1 - TRBV2 -
CASSEGGRAGYTQYF TGTGCCAGCAGTGAAGGCGGGAGGGCCGGATATACGCAGTATTTT TRBJ2-3 TRBD2 TRBV2 -
CASSYLMGTSGYTDTQYF TGTGCCAGCAGTTACTTGATGGGGACTAGCGGTTACACAGATACGCAGTATTTT TRBJ2-3 TRBD2 TRBV6-2/TRBV6-3 once
CASSLAGQGNQPQHF TGTGCCAGCAGCTTAGCCGGACAGGGTAATCAGCCCCAGCATTTT TRBJ1-5 TRBD1 TRBV7-8 -
CASSKRDMVQYF TGTGCCAGTAGTAAACGGGACATGGTTCAGTACTTC TRBJ2-4 - TRBV19 -
CARSGRREATDTQYF TGTGCCAGAAGCGGGCGGCGGGAGGCCACAGATACGCAGTATTTT TRBJ2-3 - TRBV7-5 -
CASSSYLLAMQETQYF TGTGCCAGCAGTTCGTACCTACTAGCGATGCAAGAGACCCAGTACTTC TRBJ2-5 TRBD2 TRBV28 -
CSVPRTSGRGNEQFF TGCAGCGTTCCCCGGACTAGCGGGAGAGGCAATGAGCAGTTCTTC TRBJ2-1 TRBD2 TRBV29-1 few
CASSQGAQYPYEQYF TGTGCCAGCAGCCAAGGGGCCCAGTACCCATACGAGCAGTACTTC TRBJ2-7 - TRBV3-1/TRBV3-2 -
CASSQLAGQDTQYF TGTGCCAGCAGCCAACTAGCGGGGCAAGATACGCAGTATTTT TRBJ2-3 TRBD2 TRBV2 -
CASSLSRTGDYTDTQYF TGTGCCAGCAGCTTGTCACGGACAGGAGATTACACAGATACGCAGTATTTT TRBJ2-3 TRBD1 TRBV5-6 -
CATSTTGIGEKLFF TGTGCCACCAGCACGACAGGGATAGGGGAAAAACTGTTTTTT TRBJ1-4 TRBD1 TRBV15 -
CSASQEIAYPYEQYF TGCAGTGCTAGTCAGGAGATAGCGTACCCCTACGAGCAGTACTTC TRBJ2-7 - TRBV20-1 -
CASSPGGLGEKLFF TGCGCCAGCAGCCCGGGGGGGTTAGGTGAAAAACTGTTTTTT TRBJ1-4 - TRBV4-1 -
CASNKIGTGGSEQYF TGTGCCAGCAACAAAATCGGGACAGGGGGCAGCGAGCAGTACTTC TRBJ2-7 TRBD1 TRBV7-2 few
CASSQISGRAGGRNEQFF TGTGCCAGCAGCCAAATTAGCGGGAGGGCCGGGGGGAGGAATGAGCAGTTCTTC TRBJ2-1 TRBD2 TRBV4-2 -
CASSQDRPSGNYEQYF TGCGCCAGCAGCCAAGACCGCCCTAGCGGGAACTACGAGCAGTACTTC TRBJ2-7 TRBD2 TRBV4-3 -
CASAYTGVNADTQYF TGTGCCAGCGCTTATACGGGGGTCAACGCAGATACGCAGTATTTT TRBJ2-3 - TRBV11-1 -
CASSGRGGKLFF TGTGCCAGCAGTGGGAGGGGAGGAAAACTGTTTTTT TRBJ1-4 - TRBV2 -
CASSELGGGSPLHF TGTGCCAGCAGTGAATTGGGGGGTGGTTCACCCCTCCACTTT TRBJ1-6 - TRBV2 -
CASSQEYGTGDQPQHF TGCGCCAGCAGCCAAGAGTACGGGACAGGGGACCAGCCCCAGCATTTT TRBJ1-5 TRBD1 TRBV4-3 -
CASSMGQGWNEQFF TGTGCCAGCAGCATGGGACAGGGTTGGAATGAGCAGTTCTTC TRBJ2-1 TRBD1 TRBV5-6 -
CASSLGLTDTQYF TGCGCCAGCAGCTTGGGCCTCACAGATACGCAGTATTTT TRBJ2-3 - TRBV4-3 -
CARSPNRTYEQYF TGTGCCAGAAGCCCCAACAGGACCTACGAGCAGTACTTC TRBJ2-7 - TRBV5-3 -
CASSHGGQGAYEQYF TGTGCCAGCTCACACGGGGGACAGGGGGCCTACGAGCAGTACTTC TRBJ2-7 TRBD1 TRBV18 once
CASSRPGQGAETQYF TGTGCCAGCAGCCGACCGGGACAGGGGGCAGAGACCCAGTACTTC TRBJ2-5 TRBD1 TRBV7-8 -
CASSAGALPNEKLFF TGTGCCAGTAGTGCGGGGGCGTTACCTAATGAAAAACTGTTTTTT TRBJ1-4 - TRBV19 -
CASSLVWGEAGNTIYF TGTGCCAGCAGCTTAGTTTGGGGAGAAGCTGGAAACACCATATATTTT TRBJ1-3 - TRBV7-9 few